A selection of T cell receptor beta chains follows, all from one sample in a study of T cell repertoires in cytomegalovirus infection. The antigens for these receptors are not known. TCRdb re-called the reads through MiXCR, storing one row per CDR3 protein. The sample contains 750,000 to 900,000 distinct CDR3 sequences, just under 30% of which appear only once. The sample in question was cultured CD8+ T cells from PBMCs, obtained from culture after CMV antigen stimulation. The receptors shown here come from a human donor in good health (CMV status not recorded). Some clones in this sample may be carry-over from other donors' samples. CDR3s include the opening cysteine and the closing phenylalanine or tryptophan. A D gene is named only where the DNA matches it firmly. Not all rows give a size; the values are once, few, many and, for expanded clones, a class.

TRBD1	.	TRBV7-9	TRBJ2-1	TGTGCCAGCAGCCTCGACAGGGGGCTTCCGTTCTTC	CASSLDRGLPFF
TRBD2	.	TRBV10-3	TRBJ2-1	TGTGCCATCCTAGGGACTAGCGGGGACAATGAGCAGTTCTTC	CAILGTSGDNEQFF
TRBD1	few	TRBV6-6	TRBJ1-2	TGTGCCAGCAGGAGGGACAGTAGGGGGGACTGGTATGGCTACACCTTC	CASRRDSRGDWYGYTF
.	many	TRBV7-8	TRBJ1-5	TGTGCCAGCAGCTTAGTGGGGAATAGCAATCAGCCCCAGCATTTT	CASSLVGNSNQPQHF
.	.	TRBV10-3	TRBJ2-1	TGTGCCATCAGTGACAAGTCGGTTATCAACAATGAGCAGTTCTTC	CAISDKSVINNEQFF
.	.	TRBV4-1	TRBJ2-5	TGCGCCAGCAGCCAAGCGCGGGCTCGGGAGACCCAGTACTTC	CASSQARARETQYF
.	.	TRBV14	TRBJ1-2	TGTGCCAGCAGCCCCGGGGGGCCAACTAACTATGGCTACACCTTC	CASSPGGPTNYGYTF
TRBD1	.	TRBV7-8	TRBJ1-1	TGTGCCAGCAGCTTGACACAGGGGGCGGAGGACACTGAAGCTTTCTTT	CASSLTQGAEDTEAFF
.	few	TRBV12-3/TRBV12-4	TRBJ1-2	TGTGCCAGCATCGGCAGGGGTGTGGATGGCTACACCTTC	CASIGRGVDGYTF
TRBD1	.	TRBV27	TRBJ2-6	TGTGCCAGCAAACCAATATTCGGGACAGGGGGCTCAGGGGCCAACGTCCTGACTTTC	CASKPIFGTGGSGANVLTF
.	few	TRBV15	TRBJ1-5	TGTGCCACCAGTCTCGGCGCGGGTCAGCCCCAGCATTTT	CATSLGAGQPQHF